The 19 T cell receptor beta chains presented below share a single source sample, sequenced in a study of PD-1 blockade in classical Hodgkin lymphoma. The protocol was immunoSEQ multiplex PCR, while the TCRdb copy is restricted to in-frame clones and leaves out a portion. The table records around 13,000 clones, roughly 88% of them present only once. All patients experienced relapse after autologous stem cell transplantation, and brentuximab vedotin exposure was variable. By magnetic negative selection, CD4+ T cells were purified from thawed PBMCs. The starting material was CD4+ T cells from blood, obtained at baseline. Receptor source: a human donor with classical Hodgkin lymphoma.

V and J are TRBV18 and TRBJ2-3; no clear D. V was cut by 4 bases and J by 4 bases, with 3 bases left in between. Germline assignment: CDR1 KGHSH and CDR2 LQKENI. The CDR3 consists of 11 residues. Written as DNA, the CDR3 is TGTGCCAGCTCACAATCAGATACGCAGTATTTT. Translated: CASSQSDTQYF.

The chain links TRBV5-1 to TRBJ2-5; TRBD2 matches 7 bases. The CDR3 runs to 14 residues. Germline-derived CDR1 and CDR2 are SGHRS and YFSETQ. After removal of 7 bases from V and 9 bases from J, the junction contained 15 bases not matched to a gene. The CDR3 protein is CASGSGDQEMAQYF. CDR3 DNA: TGCGCCAGCGGAAGCGGGGACCAAGAGATGGCCCAGTACTTC.

The J gene is TRBJ2-3, the V gene TRBV5-1; D might be TRBD1 (5 bases). The CDR3 is 14 residues long. V gave up 8 bases and J gave up 0 bases, with 13 bases separating them. CDR1 and CDR2 (germline): SGHRS, YFSETQ. Written as DNA, the CDR3 is TGCGCCAGTAGGACACAGACTAGCACAGATACGCAGTATTTT. It codes for CASRTQTSTDTQYF.

The V call is TRBV5-8, the J call TRBJ2-6; no clear D. There are 17 residues in the CDR3. Per germline, CDR1 SGHTS and CDR2 YDEGEE. V lost 0 bases and J lost 0, with 10 bases in between. CDR3 protein: CASSLEGPPSGANVLTF. CDR3 nucleotides: TGTGCCAGCAGCTTGGAAGGACCCCCCTCTGGGGCCAACGTCCTGACTTTC. The full variable domain, in which reference TRBV5-8 and TRBJ2-6 provide the parts outside the CDR3, is EAGVTQSPTHLIKTRGQQATLRCSPISGHTSVYWYQQALGLGLQFLLWYDEGEERNRGNFPPRFSGRQFPNYSSELNVNALELEDSALYLCASSLEGPPSGANVLTFGAGSRLTVL.

This chain links TRBV9 with TRBJ1-3; 9 nucleotides line up with TRBD1. Per germline, CDR1 SGDLS and CDR2 YYNGEE. This CDR3 is built from 15 residues. V shed 3 bases and J 4 bases; nucleotides not matched to a gene: 5. As DNA, the CDR3 is TGTGCCAGCAGCGCACAGGGGGCAGGGGGAAACACCATATATTTT. Encoded protein: CASSAQGAGGNTIYF.

The CDR3 coding sequence is TGCGCCAGCAGCCAAGATCGTGGAGGGCCCCAGCATTTT. Its translation: CASSQDRGGPQHF. The V and J genes are TRBV4-1 and TRBJ1-5, with D uncertain. Germline V gene lookup returns CDR1 MGHRA and CDR2 YSYEKL. The V gene lost 0 bases and the J gene lost 9 bases, with 9 bases spanning the gap. This CDR3 is 13 amino acids long.

The J gene is TRBJ2-4, the V gene TRBV5-5, with TRBD2 matching 11 bases. Looked up from germline, CDR1 is SGHKS and CDR2 is YYEKEE (reference sequence). The V gene end was trimmed by 0 bases and the J gene end by 6 bases; junction bases not matched to a gene: 11. The CDR3 sequence is 18 residues long. CDR3 sequence (DNA): TGTGCCAGCAGCTTGGCCAGGCCAAAACTAGCGGGGGTAAACATTCAGTACTTC. Translated, it gives CASSLARPKLAGVNIQYF.

V usage is TRBV5-1 and J usage is TRBJ1-6, with TRBD1 matching over 8 bases. CDR1 SGHRS and CDR2 YFSETQ come from the germline V gene. This CDR3 region has 13 residues. The V segment lost 9 bases and the J segment 8 bases; nucleotides outside the gene matches: 7. CDR3 amino acids: CATRGQEYSPLHF. In nucleotides, the CDR3 is TGCGCCACCAGGGGACAGGAATATTCACCCCTCCACTTT.

The V call is TRBV5-6, the J call TRBJ2-5, with 9 bases matching TRBD1. This CDR3 has 13 amino acids. Germline V gene lookup returns CDR1 SGHDT and CDR2 YYEEEE. V was clipped by 4 bases and J by 6 bases; unmatched bases: 4. The CDR3 here is CASSRDRDQTQYF. For the CDR3, the DNA is TGTGCCAGCAGCAGGGACAGGGATCAGACCCAGTACTTC.

The chain recombines TRBV11-3 with TRBJ2-3, with TRBD2 matching 11 bases. Germline V gene data show CDR1 as SGHNT and CDR2 as YENEEA. Trimming cost V 1 base and J 2 bases; bases outside gene matches: 5. The CDR3 covers 17 residues. The CDR3 loop reads CASSLGLAGGLTDTQYF. The CDR3 DNA sequence: TGTGCCAGCAGCTTAGGCCTAGCGGGGGGTCTCACAGATACGCAGTATTTT.

This chain uses TRBV28 with TRBJ1-6; 8 bases are a match to TRBD1. The CDR3 has 19 residues. Germline V gives CDR1 MDHEN, CDR2 SYDVKM. Losses at the gene ends were 5 bases for V and 6 bases for J; bases not matched to a gene: 18. CDR3 protein: CASSPPRRTGWGSNSPLHF. The DNA of the CDR3 is TGTGCCAGCAGTCCCCCCCGAAGGACAGGGTGGGGGTCTAATTCACCCCTCCACTTT. Full variable domain (outside the CDR3, taken from reference TRBV28 and TRBJ1-6): DVKVTQSSRYLVKRTGEKVFLECVQDMDHENMFWYRQDPGLGLRLIYFSYDVKMKEKGDIPEGYSVSREKKERFSLILESASTNQTSMYLCASSPPRRTGWGSNSPLHFGNGTRLTVT.

The chain has TRBV7-3 and TRBJ2-1; 8 nucleotides align to TRBD1. Losses at the gene ends were 2 bases for V and 0 bases for J; bases not matched to a gene: 0. Germline-derived CDR1 and CDR2 are SGHTA and FQGTGA. This CDR3 contains 15 residues. The CDR3 here is CASSLGQGSYNEQFF. For the CDR3, the DNA is TGTGCCAGCAGCTTAGGACAGGGCTCCTACAATGAGCAGTTCTTC.

The chain couples TRBV5-6 to TRBJ2-5; TRBD1 or TRBD2 may be the D gene (5 bases each). CDR3 length equals 16 residues. Trimming cost V 4 bases and J 2 bases, with 18 bases left between them. Germline values: CDR1 SGHDT, CDR2 YYEEEE. This CDR3 reads CASSRVGELTQETQYF. CDR3 nucleotide sequence: TGTGCCAGCAGCAGAGTGGGGGAGTTAACTCAAGAGACCCAGTACTTC.

The chain recombines TRBV6-4 with TRBJ2-3, with a possible D match to TRBD2 (5 bases). The CDR3 totals 13 residues. Germline V lookup: CDR1 MRHNA, CDR2 SNTAGT. Trimming took off 0 bases at V and 8 bases at J, with 9 bases between the two ends. DNA for the CDR3: TGTGCCAGCAGTGACTCCTTCGCGGGTACGCAGTATTTT. Encoded protein: CASSDSFAGTQYF.

The chain is built from TRBV6-1 and TRBJ1-5; no clear D gene. The CDR3 is made up of 14 amino acids. Germline V gene lookup returns CDR1 MNHNS and CDR2 SASEGT. Trimming cost V 6 bases and J 8 bases, with 17 bases left between them. CDR3 sequence: CASSGVTEAEPQHF. The CDR3 DNA follows: TGTGCCAGCAGCGGGGTGACGGAGGCAGAGCCCCAGCATTTT.

This sequence joins TRBV5-4 and TRBJ2-5; tentative D call: TRBD2 (5 bases). Looked up from germline, CDR1 is SGHNT and CDR2 is YYREEE (reference sequence). V was cut by 4 bases and J by 1 base, with 8 bases left in between. This CDR3 has 13 amino acids. CDR3 in amino acids: CASSPGVQETQYF. The CDR3, as DNA: TGTGCCAGCAGCCCCGGGGTCCAAGAGACCCAGTACTTC.

The V gene is TRBV5-1, the J gene TRBJ2-3; possibly TRBD1 for D (6 bases). Trimming pared 6 bases from V and 2 bases from J, leaving 13 bases between. CDR1 SGHRS and CDR2 YFSETQ come from the germline V gene. CDR3 length: 14 residues. This CDR3 reads CASKAAGATDTQYF. For the CDR3, the DNA is TGCGCCAGCAAGGCTGCAGGGGCCACAGATACGCAGTATTTT.

This clone has just one count. The chain uses TRBV28 and TRBJ1-4; D unresolved. Germline V gene sequence: CDR1 MDHEN, CDR2 SYDVKM. This CDR3 has 12 residues. V lost 5 bases, J lost 13 bases, and 14 bases lay in between. The CDR3 region is CASSTPAGGLFF. In nucleotides, the CDR3 is TGTGCCAGCAGTACCCCCGCGGGCGGACTGTTTTTT.

CDR3 amino acids: CASSPPESQAGAPKNIQYF. In nucleotides, the CDR3 is TGTGCCAGCTCACCACCGGAGTCACAGGCAGGGGCGCCGAAAAACATTCAGTACTTC. The chain has TRBV18 and TRBJ2-4; D is possibly TRBD1 (6 bases). Trimming stripped 0 bases from V and 4 bases from J, with 22 bases between. Germline V gene sequence: CDR1 KGHSH, CDR2 LQKENI. CDR3 length: 19 amino acids.